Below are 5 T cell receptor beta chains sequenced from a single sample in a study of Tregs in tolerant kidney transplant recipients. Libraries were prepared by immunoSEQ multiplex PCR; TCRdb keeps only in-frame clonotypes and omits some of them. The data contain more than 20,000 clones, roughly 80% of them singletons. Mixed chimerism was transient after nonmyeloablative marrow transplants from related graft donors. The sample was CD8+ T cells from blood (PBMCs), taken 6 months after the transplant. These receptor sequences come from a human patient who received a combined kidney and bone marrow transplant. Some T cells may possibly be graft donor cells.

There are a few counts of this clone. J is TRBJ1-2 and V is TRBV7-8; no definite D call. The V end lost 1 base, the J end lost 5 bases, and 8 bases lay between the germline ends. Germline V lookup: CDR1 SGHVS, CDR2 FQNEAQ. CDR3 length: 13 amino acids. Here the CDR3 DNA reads TGTGCCAGCAGCTTAGATCGCAGATATGGCTACACCTTC. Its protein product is CASSLDRRYGYTF.

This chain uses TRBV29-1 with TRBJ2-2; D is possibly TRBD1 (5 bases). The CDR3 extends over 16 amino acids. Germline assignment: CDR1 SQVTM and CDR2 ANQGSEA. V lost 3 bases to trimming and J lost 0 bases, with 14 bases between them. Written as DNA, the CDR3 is TGCAGCGTTGAGTTAAACTCAGGGACGAACACCGGGGAGCTGTTTTTT. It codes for CSVELNSGTNTGELFF.

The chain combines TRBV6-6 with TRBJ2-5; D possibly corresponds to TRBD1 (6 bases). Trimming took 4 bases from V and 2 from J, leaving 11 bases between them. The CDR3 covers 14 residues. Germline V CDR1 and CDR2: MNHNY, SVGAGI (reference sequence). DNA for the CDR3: TGTGCCAGCAGTTCTTGGACAGCGCAAGAGACCCAGTACTTC. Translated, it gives CASSSWTAQETQYF.

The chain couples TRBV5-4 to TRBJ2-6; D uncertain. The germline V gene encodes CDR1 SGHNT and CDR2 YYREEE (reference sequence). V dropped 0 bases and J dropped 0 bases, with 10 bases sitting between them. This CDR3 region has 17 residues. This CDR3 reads CASSLEFTSSGANVLTF. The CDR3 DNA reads TGTGCCAGCAGCTTGGAGTTCACCAGCTCTGGGGCCAACGTCCTGACTTTC.

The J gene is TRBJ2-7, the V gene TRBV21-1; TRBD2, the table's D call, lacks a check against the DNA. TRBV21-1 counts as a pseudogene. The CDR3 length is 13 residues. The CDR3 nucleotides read TGTGCCAGCCCCCTAGCGGGAGATGATGAGCAGTACTTC. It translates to CASPLAGDDEQYF.